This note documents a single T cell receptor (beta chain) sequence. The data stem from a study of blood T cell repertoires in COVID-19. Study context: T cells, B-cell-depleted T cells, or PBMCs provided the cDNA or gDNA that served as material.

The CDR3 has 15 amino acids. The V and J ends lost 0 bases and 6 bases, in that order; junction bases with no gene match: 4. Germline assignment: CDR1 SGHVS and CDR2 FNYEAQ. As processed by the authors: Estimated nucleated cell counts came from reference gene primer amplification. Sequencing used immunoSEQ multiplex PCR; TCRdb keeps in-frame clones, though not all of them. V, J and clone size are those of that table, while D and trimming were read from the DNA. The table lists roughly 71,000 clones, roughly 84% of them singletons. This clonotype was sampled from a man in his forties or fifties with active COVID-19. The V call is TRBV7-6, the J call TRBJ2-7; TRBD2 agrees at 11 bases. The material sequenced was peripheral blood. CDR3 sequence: CASSLAPLAGAEQYF. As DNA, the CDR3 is TGTGCCAGCAGCTTAGCACCACTAGCGGGGGCCGAGCAGTACTTC.